This T cell receptor beta chain was sequenced for a study of T cell repertoires in cytomegalovirus infection. TCRdb reanalysed the reads using MiXCR and keeps one entry per CDR3 protein. In the table there are under 150,000 distinct CDR3 sequences, more than 20% of which are singletons. This clonotype was counted at least ten times. Its target is unknown. Trimming removed 4 bases from V and 2 bases from J, with 18 bases in between. Germline CDR1 SGHVS, CDR2 FNYEAQ. This CDR3 has 17 amino acids. Sequenced: PBMCs, sequenced either directly or after in vitro stimulation (not recorded which). V usage is TRBV7-6 and J usage is TRBJ2-1, with D maybe TRBD1 (6 bases). This clonotype originated in a human donor in good health (CMV status not recorded). Some clones in this sample may be carry-over from other donors' samples. The CDR3 DNA reads as TGTGCCAGCAGCTCGTACTCAGGGGCTATCACCTACAATGAGCAGTTCTTC. Protein product: CASSSYSGAITYNEQFF. Full variable domain (remainder filled in from reference TRBV7-6 and TRBJ2-1): GAGVSQSPRYKVTKRGQDVALRCDPISGHVSLYWYRQALGQGPEFLTYFNYEAQQDKSGLPNDRFSAERPEGSISTLTIQRTEQRDSAMYRCASSSYSGAITYNEQFFGPGTRLTVL.